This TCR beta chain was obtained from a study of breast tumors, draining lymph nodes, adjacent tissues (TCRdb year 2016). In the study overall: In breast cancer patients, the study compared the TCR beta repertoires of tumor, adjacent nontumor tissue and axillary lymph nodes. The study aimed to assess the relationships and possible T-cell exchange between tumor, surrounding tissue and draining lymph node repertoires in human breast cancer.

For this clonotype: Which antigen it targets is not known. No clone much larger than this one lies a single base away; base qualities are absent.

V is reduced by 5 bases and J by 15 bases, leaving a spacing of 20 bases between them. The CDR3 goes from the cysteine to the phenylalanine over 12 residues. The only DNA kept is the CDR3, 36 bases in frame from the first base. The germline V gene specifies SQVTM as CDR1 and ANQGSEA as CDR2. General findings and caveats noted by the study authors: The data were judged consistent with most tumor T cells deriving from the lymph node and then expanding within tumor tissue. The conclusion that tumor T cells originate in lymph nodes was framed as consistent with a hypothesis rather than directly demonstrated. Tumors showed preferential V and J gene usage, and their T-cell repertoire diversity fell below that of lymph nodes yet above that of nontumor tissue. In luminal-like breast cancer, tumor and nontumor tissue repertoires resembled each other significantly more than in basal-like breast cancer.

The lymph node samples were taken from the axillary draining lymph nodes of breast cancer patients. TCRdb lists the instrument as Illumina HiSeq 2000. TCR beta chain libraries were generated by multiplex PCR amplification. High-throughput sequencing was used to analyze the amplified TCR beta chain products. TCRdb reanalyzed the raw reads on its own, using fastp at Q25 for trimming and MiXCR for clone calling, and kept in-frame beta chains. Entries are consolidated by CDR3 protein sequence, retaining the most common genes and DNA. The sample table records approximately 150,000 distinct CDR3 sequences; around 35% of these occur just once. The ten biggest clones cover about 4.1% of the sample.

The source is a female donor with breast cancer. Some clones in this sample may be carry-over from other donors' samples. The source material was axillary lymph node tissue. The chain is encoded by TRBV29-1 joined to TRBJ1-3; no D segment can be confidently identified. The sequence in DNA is TGCAGCGTTTCGTGGACTCAAACCGAGTCATATTTT. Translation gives CSVSWTQTESYF.